Below, 21 T cell receptor beta chains from the same sample are listed, as sequenced in a study of blood T cell repertoires in COVID-19. Data came from immunoSEQ multiplex PCR; TCRdb stores just in-frame clones and leaves some out. This sample has 110,000 to 150,000 clones; around 88% occur once, and the top ten carry about 1.5%. The sample consisted of peripheral blood. The receptors originated from a woman aged 60 to 75 with acute or convalescent COVID-19.

V and J are TRBV7-3 and TRBJ2-2, with TRBD1 identical over 7 bases. There are 15 residues in the CDR3. Unmatched junction bases numbered 2, after V lost 4 bases and J lost 0 bases. Germline CDR1 is SGHTA and CDR2 is FQGTGA. CDR3 sequence: CASSSGQANTGELFF. CDR3 coding DNA: TGTGCCAGCAGCTCAGGACAGGCGAACACCGGGGAGCTGTTTTTT.

This chain connects TRBV5-1 to TRBJ1-6; a possible D gene is TRBD1 (5 bases). Germline values: CDR1 SGHRS, CDR2 YFSETQ. Trimming pared 1 base from V and 7 bases from J, leaving 12 bases between. CDR3 length equals 15 residues. The CDR3 here is CASSLSGLENSPLHF. As DNA, the CDR3 is TGCGCCAGCAGCTTGTCAGGGTTGGAGAATTCACCCCTCCACTTT.

V usage is TRBV6-5 and J usage is TRBJ1-5; no definite D call. V lost 0 bases, J lost 6 bases, and 12 bases lay in between. Germline values: CDR1 MNHEY, CDR2 SVGAGI. The CDR3 totals 15 residues. Here the CDR3 reads CASSYSRDFGQPQHF. CDR3 DNA sequence: TGTGCCAGCAGTTACTCGCGGGATTTTGGTCAGCCCCAGCATTTT.

This clone was detected once. The V gene is TRBV4-1, the J gene TRBJ2-2; 8 positions match TRBD1. Germline-derived CDR1 and CDR2 are MGHRA and YSYEKL. The CDR3 length is 18 residues. Unmatched junction bases numbered 9, after V lost 2 bases and J lost 1 base. The CDR3 protein is CASSQKSRGHGNTGELFF. The DNA of the CDR3 is TGCGCCAGCAGCCAAAAATCCAGGGGGCATGGGAACACCGGGGAGCTGTTTTTT.

The chain joins TRBV18 to TRBJ2-2; D gene uncertain. Germline V CDR1 and CDR2: KGHSH, LQKENI. Trimming stripped 0 bases from V and 12 bases from J, with 17 bases between. The CDR3 loop spans 15 amino acids. CDR3 nucleotides: TGTGCCAGCTCACCACCCCCCCCACTATCAGTGAAGCTGTTTTTT. It specifies CASSPPPPLSVKLFF.

The chain employs TRBV25-1 and TRBJ2-5; perhaps TRBD1 as D (5 bases). The V gene's germline CDR1 is MGHDK and CDR2 SYGVNS. The CDR3 has 16 residues. The V end was cut by 3 bases, the J end by 5 bases, with 19 bases between. The CDR3 coding sequence is TGTGCCAGCAGTGAGGGTCTCGGGCAGGGAAGGGAGACCCAGTACTTC. Its translation is CASSEGLGQGRETQYF.

The CDR3: CASSPQPPLTGQRTDTQYF. The CDR3 nucleotides are TGTGCCAGCAGCCCCCAACCCCCTTTAACAGGGCAAAGGACAGATACGCAGTATTTT. The chain couples TRBV7-8 to TRBJ2-3, with a weak D call TRBD1 (6 bases). V was shortened by 5 bases and J by 3 bases, with 27 bases between the two germline ends. The CDR3 covers 19 residues. The germline CDR1 and CDR2 sequences are SGHVS and FQNEAQ. Using reference TRBV7-8 and TRBJ2-3 for the parts outside the CDR3, the full variable domain is GAGVSQSPRYKVAKRGQDVALRCDPISGHVSLFWYQQALGQGPEFLTYFQNEAQLDKSGLPSDRFFAERPEGSVSTLKIQRTQQEDSAVYLCASSPQPPLTGQRTDTQYFGPGTRLTVL.

V gene TRBV7-2 combines with J gene TRBJ1-1; D is uncertain. Trimming pared 2 bases from V and 0 bases from J, leaving 13 bases between. Germline lookup yields CDR1 SGHTA and CDR2 FQGNSA. The CDR3 totals 16 residues. For the CDR3, the DNA is TGTGCCAGCAGCTTATGGCCGCCCACCGTGAACACTGAAGCTTTCTTT. Translated, it gives CASSLWPPTVNTEAFF.

Comment on this clone: The junction differs from germline at one of its ends, possibly a read error. The rearrangement uses TRBV7-7 and TRBJ2-5; 15 bases are a match to TRBD2. There are 16 residues in the CDR3. Looked up from germline, CDR1 is SSHAT and CDR2 is FNYEAQ (reference sequence). CDR3 region: CASSVGLAGGRETQYF. CDR3 nucleotides: TGTGCTAGCAGCGTAGGACTAGCGGGGGGGCGAGAGACCCAGTACTTC.

This chain connects TRBV29-1 to TRBJ2-3, with D possibly being TRBD1 (6 bases). CDR3 length: 13 residues. Trimming pared 7 bases from V and 2 bases from J, leaving 13 bases between. Germline lookup yields CDR1 SQVTM and CDR2 ANQGSEA. CDR3 nucleotides: TGCAGCGCCGAGGGGGACACCACAGATACGCAGTATTTT. Its translation: CSAEGDTTDTQYF.

The rearrangement joins TRBV5-8 to TRBJ1-6; 7 positions match TRBD1. The CDR3 extends over 15 amino acids. Germline trimming cut 3 bases from V and 10 bases from J; bases unmatched to any gene: 10. Germline V gives CDR1 SGHTS, CDR2 YDEGEE. The CDR3 loop reads CASSWTPGGKSPLHF. DNA of the CDR3: TGTGCCAGCAGCTGGACCCCAGGGGGGAAGTCACCCCTCCACTTT.

This chain joins TRBV5-6 and TRBJ2-3; possible D gene TRBD1, 5 bases. This CDR3 region has 18 residues. Between the trimmed V and J ends, which lost 1 base and 4 bases, there was a span of 22 bases. CDR1 SGHDT and CDR2 YYEEEE come from the germline V gene. CDR3 region: CASSLMWSRQGDADTQYF. The DNA for the CDR3 is TGTGCCAGCAGCTTGATGTGGTCGAGGCAGGGTGATGCAGATACGCAGTATTTT.

This clone has just one count. The chain uses TRBV7-2 and TRBJ1-6; possible D gene TRBD1, 5 bases. V dropped 6 bases and J dropped 1 base, with 10 bases sitting between them. The CDR3 contains 15 residues. The V gene's germline CDR1 is SGHTA and CDR2 FQGNSA. The CDR3 region is CASSDSPSYNSPLHF. CDR3 bases: TGTGCCAGCAGTGACAGCCCTTCCTATAATTCACCCCTCCACTTT.

This chain links TRBV6-2 or TRBV6-3 with TRBJ1-5; the match to TRBD1 covers 8 bases. CDR3 length equals 15 residues. V gave up 6 bases and J gave up 2 bases; unmatched junction bases: 6. The V gene's germline CDR1 is MNHEY and CDR2 SVGEGT. CDR3 sequence reads: CASSFRQGRNQPQHF. The CDR3, as DNA: TGTGCCAGCAGCTTCAGACAGGGGCGCAATCAGCCCCAGCATTTT.

This clone was seen just once. V gene TRBV4-3 combines with J gene TRBJ2-3; the D gene is possibly TRBD1 (5 bases). The CDR3 is 16 amino acids. Germline CDR1 and CDR2: LGHNA and YSLEER. With 1 base removed from V and 0 bases from J, the gap between germline ends came to 11 bases. Here the CDR3 reads CASSQGTLPSTDTQYF. The DNA of the CDR3 is TGCGCCAGCAGCCAAGGGACATTGCCTAGCACAGATACGCAGTATTTT.

CDR3 sequence reads: CASSPLEGPNTEAFF. CDR3 bases: TGTGCCAGCTCACCATTGGAGGGCCCGAACACTGAAGCTTTCTTT. V gene TRBV18 combines with J gene TRBJ1-1; the D is unclear. The V and J ends lost 2 bases and 1 base respectively, with 11 bases between them. CDR3 length equals 15 residues. The germline V gene encodes CDR1 KGHSH and CDR2 LQKENI.

The J gene is TRBJ2-4, the V gene TRBV28; D remains unclear. The CDR3 has 14 amino acids. The V gene lost 2 bases and the J gene lost 2 bases, with 7 bases spanning the gap. The germline V gene encodes CDR1 MDHEN and CDR2 SYDVKM. The CDR3 region is CASSLQVTKNIQYF. The CDR3 coding sequence is TGTGCCAGCAGTTTACAGGTTACCAAAAACATTCAGTACTTC.

The chain's CDR3 is CASSPLLQGANYGYTF. As DNA, the CDR3 is TGTGCCAGCAGTCCCCTCCTGCAGGGGGCGAACTATGGCTACACCTTC. This chain uses TRBV6-6 with TRBJ1-2; 8 bases line up with TRBD1. The J segment lost 2 bases and the V segment lost 5 bases, leaving 10 bases of the junction unmatched. The CDR3 sequence is 16 residues long. Germline V CDR1 and CDR2: MNHNY, SVGAGI (reference sequence).

The chain links TRBV6-5 to TRBJ1-1, with TRBD1 matching over 8 bases. V was pared by 7 bases and J by 0 bases, with 4 bases of the junction left unmatched. Germline assignment: CDR1 MNHEY and CDR2 SVGAGI. The CDR3 is made up of 14 amino acids. CDR3 amino acids: CASIMTGVNTEAFF. In DNA form, the CDR3 reads TGTGCCAGCATTATGACAGGGGTGAACACTGAAGCTTTCTTT.

The table lists this clone with a few counts. The genes are TRBV15 and TRBJ1-1; no reliable D call. From germline, CDR1 is LNHNV and CDR2 YYDKDF (reference sequence). Trimming removed 1 base at V and 6 bases at J, with 12 bases between. This CDR3 is built from 14 residues. The CDR3 nucleotides are TGTGCCACCAGCAGAGGGCGGGCTGGCGCTGAAGCTTTCTTT. This sequence encodes CATSRGRAGAEAFF.

V is TRBV27 and J is TRBJ1-6, with a possible D match to TRBD1 (5 bases). This CDR3 contains 16 residues. Germline V CDR1 and CDR2: MNHEY, SMNVEV (reference sequence). The V end lost 2 bases, the J end lost 3 bases, and 11 bases lay between the germline ends. CDR3 region: CASSLTRQIYNSPLHF. CDR3 DNA sequence: TGTGCCAGCAGTTTAACCCGACAGATCTATAATTCACCCCTCCACTTT.